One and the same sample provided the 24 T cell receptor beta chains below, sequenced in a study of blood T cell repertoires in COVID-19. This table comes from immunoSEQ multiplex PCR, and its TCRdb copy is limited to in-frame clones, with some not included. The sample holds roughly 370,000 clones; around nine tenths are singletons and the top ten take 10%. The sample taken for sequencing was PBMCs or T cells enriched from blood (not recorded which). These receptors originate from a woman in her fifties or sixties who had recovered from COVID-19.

The CDR3, as DNA: TGTGCCAGCAGCACCGAGGGACAGTACGAGCAGTACTTC. Protein sequence: CASSTEGQYEQYF. The chain uses TRBV13 and TRBJ2-7, with 7 bases fitting TRBD1. Trimming removed 5 bases from V and 4 bases from J; junction bases left unmatched: 5. Germline values: CDR1 PRHDT, CDR2 FYEKMQ (reference sequence). CDR3 length: 13 amino acids.

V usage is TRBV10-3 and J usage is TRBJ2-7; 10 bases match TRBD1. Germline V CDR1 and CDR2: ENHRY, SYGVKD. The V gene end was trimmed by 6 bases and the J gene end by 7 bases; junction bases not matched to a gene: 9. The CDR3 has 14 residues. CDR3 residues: CAISAGQGLGEQYF. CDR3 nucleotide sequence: TGTGCCATCAGCGCGGGACAGGGGTTGGGGGAGCAGTACTTC.

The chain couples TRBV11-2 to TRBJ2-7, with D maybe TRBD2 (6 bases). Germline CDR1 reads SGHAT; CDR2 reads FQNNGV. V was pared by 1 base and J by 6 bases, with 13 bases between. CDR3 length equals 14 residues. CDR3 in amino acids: CASSLGLLASEQYF. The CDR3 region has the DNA TGTGCCAGCAGCTTAGGTTTACTAGCTTCCGAGCAGTACTTC.

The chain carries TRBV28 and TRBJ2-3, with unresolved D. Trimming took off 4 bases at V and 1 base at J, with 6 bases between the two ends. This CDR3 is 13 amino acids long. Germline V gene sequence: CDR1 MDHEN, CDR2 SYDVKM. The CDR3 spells CASSSQGTDTQYF. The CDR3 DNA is TGTGCCAGCAGTTCGCAGGGCACAGATACGCAGTATTTT.

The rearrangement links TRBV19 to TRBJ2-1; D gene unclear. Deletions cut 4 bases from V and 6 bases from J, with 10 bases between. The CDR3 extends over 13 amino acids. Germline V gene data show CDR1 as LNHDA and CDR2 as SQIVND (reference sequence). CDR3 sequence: CASSTRPGNEQFF. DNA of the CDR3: TGTGCCAGTAGTACCCGGCCGGGCAATGAGCAGTTCTTC. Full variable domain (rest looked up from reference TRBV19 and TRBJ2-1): DGGITQSPKYLFRKEGQNVTLSCEQNLNHDAMYWYRQDPGQGLRLIYYSQIVNDFQKGDIAEGYSVSREKKESFPLTVTSAQKNPTAFYLCASSTRPGNEQFFGPGTRLTVL.

The CDR3 here is CASSSSLGSGGPNIQYF. The CDR3 bases are TGTGCCAGCAGTTCATCCTTGGGTAGCGGGGGACCCAACATTCAGTACTTC. J is TRBJ2-4 and V is TRBV27; the match to TRBD2 covers 9 bases. Trimming cost V 4 bases and J 7 bases; bases outside gene matches: 14. The V gene's germline CDR1 is MNHEY and CDR2 SMNVEV (reference sequence). The CDR3 covers 17 residues.

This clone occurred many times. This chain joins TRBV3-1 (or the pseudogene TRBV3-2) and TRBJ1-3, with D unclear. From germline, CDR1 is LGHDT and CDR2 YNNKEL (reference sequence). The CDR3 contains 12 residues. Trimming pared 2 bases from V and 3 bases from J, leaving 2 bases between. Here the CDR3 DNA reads TGTGCCAGCAGCCAATATGGAAACACCATATATTTT. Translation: CASSQYGNTIYF.

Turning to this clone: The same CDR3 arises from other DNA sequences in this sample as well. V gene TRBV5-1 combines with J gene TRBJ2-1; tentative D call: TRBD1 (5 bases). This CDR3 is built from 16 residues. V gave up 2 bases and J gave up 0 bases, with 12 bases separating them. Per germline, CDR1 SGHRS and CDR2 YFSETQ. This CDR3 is CASSFREVSSYNEQFF. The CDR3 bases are TGCGCCAGCAGCTTCAGGGAAGTAAGCTCCTACAATGAGCAGTTCTTC.

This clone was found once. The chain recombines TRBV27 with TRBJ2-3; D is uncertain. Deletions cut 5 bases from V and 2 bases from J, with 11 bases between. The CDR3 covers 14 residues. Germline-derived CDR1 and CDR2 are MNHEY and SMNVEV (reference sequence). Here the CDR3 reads CASSLWASTDTQYF. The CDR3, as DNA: TGTGCCAGCAGTCTTTGGGCCTCCACAGATACGCAGTATTTT.

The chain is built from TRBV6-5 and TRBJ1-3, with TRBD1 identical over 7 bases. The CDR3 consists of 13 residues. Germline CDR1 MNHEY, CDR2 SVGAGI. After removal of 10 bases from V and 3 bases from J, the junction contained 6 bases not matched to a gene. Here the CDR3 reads CATLRGFGNTIYF. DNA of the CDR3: TGTGCCACCCTCAGGGGGTTTGGAAACACCATATATTTT.

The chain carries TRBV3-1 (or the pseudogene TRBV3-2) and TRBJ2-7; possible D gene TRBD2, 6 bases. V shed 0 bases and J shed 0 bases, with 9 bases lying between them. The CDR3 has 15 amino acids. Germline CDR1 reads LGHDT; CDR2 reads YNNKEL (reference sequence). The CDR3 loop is CASSQDGGDSYEQYF. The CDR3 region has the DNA TGTGCCAGCAGCCAAGATGGCGGGGACTCCTACGAGCAGTACTTC.

The CDR3 loop is CAWSVGGAQPQHF. The CDR3 nucleotides read TGTGCCTGGAGTGTTGGGGGGGCTCAGCCCCAGCATTTT. The chain carries TRBV30 and TRBJ1-5, with D perhaps matching TRBD1 (6 bases). The length of the CDR3 is 13 residues. With 0 bases removed from V and 6 bases from J, the gap between germline ends came to 9 bases. CDR1 GTSNPN and CDR2 SVGIG come from the germline V gene (reference sequence).

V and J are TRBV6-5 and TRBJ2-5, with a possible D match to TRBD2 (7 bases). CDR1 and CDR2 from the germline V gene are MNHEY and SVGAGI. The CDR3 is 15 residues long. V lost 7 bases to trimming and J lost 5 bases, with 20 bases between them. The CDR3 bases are TGTGCCAGCACCCACGTCCGGGGGGCGAAGGAGACCCAGTACTTC. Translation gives CASTHVRGAKETQYF.

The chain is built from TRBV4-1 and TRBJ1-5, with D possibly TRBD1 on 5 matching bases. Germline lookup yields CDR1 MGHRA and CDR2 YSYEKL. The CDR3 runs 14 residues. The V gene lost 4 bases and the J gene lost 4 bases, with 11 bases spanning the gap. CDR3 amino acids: CASSRQSKNQPQHF. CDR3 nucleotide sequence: TGCGCCAGCAGCCGACAGAGTAAGAATCAGCCCCAGCATTTT.

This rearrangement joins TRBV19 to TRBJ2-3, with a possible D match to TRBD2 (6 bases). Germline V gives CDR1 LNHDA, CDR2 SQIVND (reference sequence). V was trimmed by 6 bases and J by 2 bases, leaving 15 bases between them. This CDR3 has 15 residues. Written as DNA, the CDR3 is TGTGCCAGTAGCTTGGGGAGGTCCCTCACAGATACGCAGTATTTT. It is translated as CASSLGRSLTDTQYF.

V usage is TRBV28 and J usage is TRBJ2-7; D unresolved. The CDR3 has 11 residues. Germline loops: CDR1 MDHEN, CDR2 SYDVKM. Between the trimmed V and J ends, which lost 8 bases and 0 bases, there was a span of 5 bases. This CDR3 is CASSSSYEQYF. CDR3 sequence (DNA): TGTGCCAGCTCTAGCTCCTACGAGCAGTACTTC.

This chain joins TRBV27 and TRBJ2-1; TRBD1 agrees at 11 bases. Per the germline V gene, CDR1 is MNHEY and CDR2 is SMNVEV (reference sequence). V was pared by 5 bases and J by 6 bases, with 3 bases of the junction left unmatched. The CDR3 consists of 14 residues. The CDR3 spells CASSRTGGFNEQFF. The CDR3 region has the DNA TGTGCCAGCAGTAGGACAGGGGGCTTCAATGAGCAGTTCTTC.

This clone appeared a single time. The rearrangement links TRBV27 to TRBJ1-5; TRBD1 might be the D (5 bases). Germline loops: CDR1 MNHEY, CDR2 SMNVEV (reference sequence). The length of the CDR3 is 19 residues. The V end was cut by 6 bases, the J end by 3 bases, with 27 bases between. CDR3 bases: TGTGCCAGCAGACTCGGACAAATCCCGGGTATTCTCCACAATCAGCCCCAGCATTTT. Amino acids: CASRLGQIPGILHNQPQHF.

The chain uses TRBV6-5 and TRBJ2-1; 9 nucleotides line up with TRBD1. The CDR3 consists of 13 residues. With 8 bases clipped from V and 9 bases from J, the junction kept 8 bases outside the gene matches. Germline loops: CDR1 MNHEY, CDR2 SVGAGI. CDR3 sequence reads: CASRGQGTAEQFF. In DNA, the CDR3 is TGTGCCAGCCGAGGACAGGGGACGGCTGAGCAGTTCTTC.

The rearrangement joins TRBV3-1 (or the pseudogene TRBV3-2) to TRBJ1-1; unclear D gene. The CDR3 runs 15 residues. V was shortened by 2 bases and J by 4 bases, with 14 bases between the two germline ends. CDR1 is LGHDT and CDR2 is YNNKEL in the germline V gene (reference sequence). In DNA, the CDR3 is TGTGCCAGCAGCCAAACCCCCACGGTCTCCACTGAAGCTTTCTTT. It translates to CASSQTPTVSTEAFF.

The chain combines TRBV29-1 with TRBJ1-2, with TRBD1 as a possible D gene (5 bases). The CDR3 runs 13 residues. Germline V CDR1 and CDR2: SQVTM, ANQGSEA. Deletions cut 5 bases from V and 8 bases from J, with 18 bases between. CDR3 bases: TGCAGCGTTCCACCTGGGGGGGGTTCGGGCTACACCTTC. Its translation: CSVPPGGGSGYTF.

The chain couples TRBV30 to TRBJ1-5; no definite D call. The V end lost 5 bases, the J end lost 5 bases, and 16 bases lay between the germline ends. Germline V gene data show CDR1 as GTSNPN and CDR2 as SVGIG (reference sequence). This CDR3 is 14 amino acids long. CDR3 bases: TGTGCCTGGTCTTTGAGGGCAGGAGATCAGCCCCAGCATTTT. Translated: CAWSLRAGDQPQHF.

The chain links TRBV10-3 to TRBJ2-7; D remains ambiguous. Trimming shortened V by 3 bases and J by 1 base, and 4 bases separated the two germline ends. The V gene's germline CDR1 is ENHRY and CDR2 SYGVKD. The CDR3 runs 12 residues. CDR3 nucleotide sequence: TGTGCCATCAGTGACACTTCCTACGAGCAGTACTTC. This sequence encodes CAISDTSYEQYF.

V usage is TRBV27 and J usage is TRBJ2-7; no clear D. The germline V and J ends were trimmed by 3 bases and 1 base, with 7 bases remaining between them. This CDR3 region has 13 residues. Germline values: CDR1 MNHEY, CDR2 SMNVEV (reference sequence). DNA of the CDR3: TGTGCCAGCAGTTTTGCAGTGTCCTACGAGCAGTACTTC. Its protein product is CASSFAVSYEQYF.